A selection of T cell receptor beta chains follows, all from one sample in a study of Ad26.COV2.S vaccination and SARS-CoV-2 variants. Profiling relied on immunoSEQ multiplex PCR, and the TCRdb table lists in-frame clones only, not all of them. The sample yields around 340,000 clones, 88% seen once. Here the sequenced sample was peripheral blood, taken in a trial of Ad26.COV2.S vaccine versus placebo. The origin of the receptors is a person aged 18-60 years who received the Ad26.COV2.S COVID-19 vaccine or a placebo. Both conserved end residues are part of each CDR3. The D gene is left open where the match is weak. The size entry is marked missing in some rows and otherwise reads once, few, many or a size class.

length	D	V	J	size	CDR3	DNA
19	TRBD2	TRBV28	TRBJ2-1	NA	CASLTNRGTSGVSYNEQFF	TGTGCCAGCCTCACTAACCGGGGGACTAGCGGGGTCTCCTACAATGAGCAGTTCTTC
12	NA	TRBV29-1	TRBJ1-4	NA	CSEFYDNEKLFF	TGCAGCGAATTTTACGATAATGAAAAACTGTTTTTT
15	TRBD2	TRBV19	TRBJ2-3	once	CASSLRTSGTDTQYF	TGTGCCAGTAGTTTACGGACTAGCGGGACAGATACGCAGTATTTT
13	NA	TRBV13	TRBJ1-4	few	CASSLESAEKLFF	TGTGCCAGCAGCTTAGAGTCTGCTGAAAAACTGTTTTTT
15	TRBD1	TRBV5-1	TRBJ2-7	NA	CASSSGGRRSYEQYF	TGCGCCAGCAGCTCAGGGGGCAGGAGATCCTACGAGCAGTACTTC
15	TRBD2	TRBV5-1	TRBJ2-7	NA	CASSPVAGSSYEQYF	TGCGCCAGCAGCCCGGTAGCGGGAAGCTCCTACGAGCAGTACTTC
14	NA	TRBV5-1	TRBJ1-1	NA	CASSLEGFGVQAFF	TGCGCCAGCAGCTTGGAGGGATTTGGGGTTCAAGCTTTCTTT
16	NA	TRBV5-4	TRBJ2-6	once	CASSLAGASGANVLTF	TGTGCCAGCAGCCTGGCAGGAGCCTCTGGGGCCAACGTCCTGACTTTC
20	TRBD1	TRBV3-1/TRBV3-2	TRBJ1-5	NA	CASSQDGWGQPLYSNQPQHF	TGTGCCAGCAGCCAAGATGGCTGGGGACAGCCCTTGTATAGCAATCAGCCCCAGCATTTT
15	TRBD1	TRBV27	TRBJ1-1	NA	CASSLWGQPNTEAFF	TGTGCCAGCAGTTTATGGGGACAGCCGAACACTGAAGCTTTCTTT
18	TRBD2	TRBV5-3	TRBJ2-3	NA	CARSLNRPSGIPTDTQYF	TGTGCCAGAAGCTTGAACCGTCCTAGCGGGATCCCCACAGATACGCAGTATTTT
14	NA	TRBV7-2	TRBJ1-5	once	CASSLGMGNQPQHF	TGTGCCAGCAGCTTAGGTATGGGCAATCAGCCCCAGCATTTT
15	NA	TRBV6-2/TRBV6-3	TRBJ2-1	NA	CASSYGRGGRDEQFF	TGTGCCAGCAGTTACGGTAGAGGGGGGCGGGATGAGCAGTTCTTC
14	NA	TRBV30	TRBJ1-2	NA	CAWSVTGGLYGYTF	TGTGCCTGGAGTGTAACAGGAGGTCTCTATGGCTACACCTTC
16	NA	TRBV4-1	TRBJ2-1	NA	CASSLERVLAYNEQFF	TGCGCCAGCAGCTTAGAGAGAGTCCTCGCCTACAATGAGCAGTTCTTC
15	NA	TRBV7-9	TRBJ1-6	NA	CASSLGGTPNSPLHF	TGTGCCAGCAGCTTGGGCGGGACACCAAATTCACCCCTCCACTTT
13	NA	TRBV12-5	TRBJ2-1	NA	CASALDPRYEQFF	TGTGCTAGTGCCTTGGATCCCCGGTATGAGCAGTTCTTC
15	NA	TRBV4-3	TRBJ1-4	once	CASSQDSQGGEKLFF	TGCGCCAGCAGCCAAGACTCCCAGGGTGGTGAAAAACTGTTTTTT
15	TRBD1	TRBV6-6	TRBJ2-7	NA	CASNPGQGGPYEQYF	TGTGCCAGCAATCCGGGACAGGGGGGTCCCTACGAGCAGTACTTC
14	NA	TRBV15	TRBJ1-1	NA	CATSLLGANTEAFF	TGTGCCACCAGCCTCCTTGGGGCGAACACTGAAGCTTTCTTT
13	NA	TRBV6-2/TRBV6-3	TRBJ1-1	NA	CASSYSTNTEAFF	TGTGCCAGCAGTTACTCGACAAACACTGAAGCTTTCTTT
16	NA	TRBV7-9	TRBJ1-6	NA	CASSPRTVRGNSPLHF	TGTGCCAGCAGCCCAAGGACAGTCCGGGGGAATTCACCCCTCCACTTT
17	TRBD1	TRBV18	TRBJ1-3	NA	CASSPPTGQISGNTIYF	TGTGCCAGCTCACCACCTACGGGACAGATCTCTGGAAACACCATATATTTT
13	NA	TRBV6-5	TRBJ1-4	NA	CAGRTATNEKLFF	TGTGCCGGCCGGACAGCAACTAATGAAAAACTGTTTTTT
12	NA	TRBV7-2	TRBJ1-1	NA	CASSQGYTEAFF	TGTGCCAGCAGCCAAGGATACACTGAAGCTTTCTTT
15	NA	TRBV2	TRBJ1-5	NA	CASSFQGRGGQPQHF	TGTGCCAGCAGTTTCCAGGGGCGCGGGGGTCAGCCCCAGCATTTT
17	TRBD2	TRBV7-3	TRBJ2-1	NA	CASSLTTTSGSRNEQFF	TGTGCCAGCAGCTTAACCACGACTAGCGGGAGTCGCAATGAGCAGTTCTTC
13	NA	TRBV9	TRBJ1-1	NA	CASSVDVVTEAFF	TGTGCCAGCAGCGTAGACGTTGTCACTGAAGCTTTCTTT
17	NA	TRBV3-1/TRBV3-2	TRBJ1-3	NA	CASSPAGGGIGRNTIYF	TGTGCCAGCAGCCCTGCTGGGGGAGGGATAGGCCGTAACACCATATATTTT
14	TRBD1	TRBV2	TRBJ1-4	NA	CASKGAGVNEKLFF	TGTGCCAGCAAGGGGGCAGGGGTAAATGAAAAACTGTTTTTT
16	TRBD2	TRBV6-1	TRBJ2-5	NA	CASSEGFTAGGETQYF	TGTGCCAGCAGTGAGGGGTTTACGGCGGGAGGGGAGACCCAGTACTTC
13	NA	TRBV6-4	TRBJ2-2	medium-sized	CASSAGNTGELFF	TGTGCCAGCAGTGCGGGGAACACCGGGGAGCTGTTTTTT
18	TRBD2	TRBV28	TRBJ2-7	NA	CASSLPLTSGMYIYEQYF	TGTGCCAGCAGTTTACCCCTGACTAGCGGGATGTACATCTACGAGCAGTACTTC
15	NA	TRBV5-1	TRBJ1-1	NA	CASSLAKVGETEAFF	TGCGCCAGCAGCTTGGCTAAGGTCGGTGAAACTGAAGCTTTCTTT
16	NA	TRBV11-2	TRBJ1-2	NA	CASSLLQGSGDYGYTF	TGTGCCAGCAGCTTACTGCAAGGGTCAGGAGATTATGGCTACACCTTC
14	NA	TRBV24-1	TRBJ1-2	NA	CATSDLTTNYGYTF	TGTGCCACCAGTGACCTGACAACTAACTATGGCTACACCTTC
15	TRBD2	TRBV27	TRBJ2-3	NA	CASSLRGGSTDTQYF	TGTGCCAGCAGTTTACGCGGGGGTAGCACAGATACGCAGTATTTT
14	NA	TRBV7-8	TRBJ2-3	NA	CASSLGQFTDTQYF	TGTGCCAGCAGCTTAGGACAGTTCACAGATACGCAGTATTTT
14	NA	TRBV4-3	TRBJ2-7	NA	CASSQETGAYEQYF	TGCGCCAGCAGCCAAGAAACGGGGGCCTACGAGCAGTACTTC